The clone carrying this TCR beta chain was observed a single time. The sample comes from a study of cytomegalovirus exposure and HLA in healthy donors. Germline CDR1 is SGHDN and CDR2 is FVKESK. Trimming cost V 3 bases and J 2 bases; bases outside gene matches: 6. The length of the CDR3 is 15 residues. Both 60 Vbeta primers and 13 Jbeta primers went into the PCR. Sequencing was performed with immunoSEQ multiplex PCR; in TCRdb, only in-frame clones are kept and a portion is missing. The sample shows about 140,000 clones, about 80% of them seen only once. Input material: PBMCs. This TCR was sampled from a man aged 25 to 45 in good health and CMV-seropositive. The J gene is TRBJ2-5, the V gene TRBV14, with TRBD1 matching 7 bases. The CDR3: CASSHYRTGQETQYF. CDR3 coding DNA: TGTGCCAGCAGCCATTACCGGACAGGTCAAGAGACCCAGTACTTC. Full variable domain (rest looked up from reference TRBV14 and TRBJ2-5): EAGVTQFPSHSVIEKGQTVTLRCDPISGHDNLYWYRRVMGKEIKFLLHFVKESKQDESGMPNNRFLAERTGGTYSTLKVQPAELEDSGVYFCASSHYRTGQETQYFGPGTRLLVL.